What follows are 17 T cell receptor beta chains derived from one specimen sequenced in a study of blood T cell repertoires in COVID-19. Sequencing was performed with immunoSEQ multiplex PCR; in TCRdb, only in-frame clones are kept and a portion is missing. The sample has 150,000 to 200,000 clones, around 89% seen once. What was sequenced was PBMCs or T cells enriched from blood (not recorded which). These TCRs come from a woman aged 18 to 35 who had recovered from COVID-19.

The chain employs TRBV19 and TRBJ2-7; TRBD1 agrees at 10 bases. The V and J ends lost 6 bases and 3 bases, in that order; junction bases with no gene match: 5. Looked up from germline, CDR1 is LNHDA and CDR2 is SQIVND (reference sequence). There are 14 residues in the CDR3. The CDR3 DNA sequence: TGTGCCAGTAGCGCGCGGGACAGGGGCTACGAGCAGTACTTC. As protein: CASSARDRGYEQYF.

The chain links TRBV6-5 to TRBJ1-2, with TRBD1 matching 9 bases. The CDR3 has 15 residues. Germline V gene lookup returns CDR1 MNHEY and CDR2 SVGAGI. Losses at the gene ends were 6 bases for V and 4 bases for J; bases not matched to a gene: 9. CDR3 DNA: TGTGCCAGCAGGCGACAGGGGGGAGGTCCCTATGGCTACACCTTC. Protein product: CASRRQGGGPYGYTF.

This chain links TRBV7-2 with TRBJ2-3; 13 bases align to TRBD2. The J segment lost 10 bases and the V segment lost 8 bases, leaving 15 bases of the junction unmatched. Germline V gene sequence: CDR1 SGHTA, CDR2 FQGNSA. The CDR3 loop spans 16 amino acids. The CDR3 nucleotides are TGTGCCAGCTCCGAAGCGACTAGCGGGAGGATCGTGGCGCAGTATTTT. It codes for CASSEATSGRIVAQYF.

CDR3 region: CASSYRSSYDEKLFF. In DNA form, the CDR3 reads TGTGCCAGCAGTTACCGGTCCTCCTATGATGAAAAACTGTTTTTT. The chain carries TRBV6-2 or TRBV6-3 and TRBJ1-4; D is unresolved. The CDR3 consists of 15 residues. The V and J ends lost 2 bases and 6 bases respectively, with 13 bases between them. Germline V gene sequence: CDR1 MNHEY, CDR2 SVGEGT.

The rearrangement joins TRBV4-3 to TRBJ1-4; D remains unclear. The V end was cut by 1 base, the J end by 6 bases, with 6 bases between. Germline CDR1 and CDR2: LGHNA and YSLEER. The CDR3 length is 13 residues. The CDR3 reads CASSQGRYEKLFF. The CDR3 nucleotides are TGCGCCAGCAGCCAAGGGAGGTATGAAAAACTGTTTTTT.

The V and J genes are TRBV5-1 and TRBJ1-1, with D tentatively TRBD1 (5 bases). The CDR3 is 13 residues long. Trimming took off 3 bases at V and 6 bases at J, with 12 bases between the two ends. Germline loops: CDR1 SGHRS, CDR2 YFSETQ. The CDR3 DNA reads TGCGCCAGCAGCTGGAGGGGCTTGGCTGAAGCTTTCTTT. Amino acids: CASSWRGLAEAFF. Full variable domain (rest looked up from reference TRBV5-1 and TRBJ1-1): KAGVTQTPRYLIKTRGQQVTLSCSPISGHRSVSWYQQTPGQGLQFLFEYFSETQRNKGNFPGRFSGRQFSNSRSEMNVSTLELGDSALYLCASSWRGLAEAFFGQGTRLTVV.

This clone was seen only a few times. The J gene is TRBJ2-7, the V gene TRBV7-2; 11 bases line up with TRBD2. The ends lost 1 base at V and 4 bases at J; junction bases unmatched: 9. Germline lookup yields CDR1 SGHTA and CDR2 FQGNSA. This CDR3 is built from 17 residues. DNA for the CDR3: TGTGCCAGCAGCTTAGTAGCGACTAGCGGGGCCACGTACGAGCAGTACTTC. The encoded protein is CASSLVATSGATYEQYF.

The CDR3 DNA sequence: TGCGCCAGCATGATCGAGCCCAAACCACTAGCGGGTCCCACCTACGAGCAGTACTTC. Translating gives CASMIEPKPLAGPTYEQYF. The chain is built from TRBV5-1 and TRBJ2-7; 9 bases fit TRBD2. With 6 bases clipped from V and 2 bases from J, the junction kept 21 bases outside the gene matches. Germline V CDR1 and CDR2: SGHRS, YFSETQ. This CDR3 region has 19 residues.

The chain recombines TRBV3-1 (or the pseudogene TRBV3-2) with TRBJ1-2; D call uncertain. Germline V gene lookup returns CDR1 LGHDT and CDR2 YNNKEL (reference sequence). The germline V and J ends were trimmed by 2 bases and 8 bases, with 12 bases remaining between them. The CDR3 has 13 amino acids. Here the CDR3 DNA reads TGTGCCAGCAGCCAACCATCGCCAGGCGGCTACACCTTC. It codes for CASSQPSPGGYTF.

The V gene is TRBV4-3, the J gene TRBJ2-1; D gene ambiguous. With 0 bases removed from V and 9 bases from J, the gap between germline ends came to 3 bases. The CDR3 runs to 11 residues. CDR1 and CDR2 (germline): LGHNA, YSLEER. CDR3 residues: CASSQDSEQFF. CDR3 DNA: TGCGCCAGCAGCCAAGATAGTGAGCAGTTCTTC.

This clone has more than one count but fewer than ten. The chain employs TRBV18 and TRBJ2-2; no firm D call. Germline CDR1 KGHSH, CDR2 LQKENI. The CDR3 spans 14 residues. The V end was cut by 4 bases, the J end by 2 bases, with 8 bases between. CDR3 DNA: TGTGCCAGCTCACGAGGTTATAACACCGGGGAGCTGTTTTTT. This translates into CASSRGYNTGELFF.

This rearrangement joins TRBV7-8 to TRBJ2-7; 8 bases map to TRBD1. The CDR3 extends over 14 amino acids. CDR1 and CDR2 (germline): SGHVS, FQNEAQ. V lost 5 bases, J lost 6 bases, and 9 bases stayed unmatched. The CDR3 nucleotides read TGTGCCAGCAGCCCTCTGGACAGGGTGGGCGAGCAGTACTTC. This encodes CASSPLDRVGEQYF.

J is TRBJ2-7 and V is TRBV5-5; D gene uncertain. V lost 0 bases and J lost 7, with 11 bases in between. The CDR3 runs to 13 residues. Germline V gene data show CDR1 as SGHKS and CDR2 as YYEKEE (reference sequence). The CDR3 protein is CASSLEASMEQYF. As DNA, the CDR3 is TGTGCCAGCAGCTTGGAAGCGTCGATGGAGCAGTACTTC.

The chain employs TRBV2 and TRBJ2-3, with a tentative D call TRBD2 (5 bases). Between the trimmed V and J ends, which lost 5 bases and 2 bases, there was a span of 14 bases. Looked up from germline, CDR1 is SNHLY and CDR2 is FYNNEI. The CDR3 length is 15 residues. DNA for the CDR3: TGTGCCAGCAGTTTACTAGAGGGCCCCACAGATACGCAGTATTTT. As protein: CASSLLEGPTDTQYF.

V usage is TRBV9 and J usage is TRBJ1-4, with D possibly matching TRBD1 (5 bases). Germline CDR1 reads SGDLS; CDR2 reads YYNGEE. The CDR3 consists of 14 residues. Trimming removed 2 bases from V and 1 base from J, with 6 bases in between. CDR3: CASSVGGTNEKLFF. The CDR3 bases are TGTGCCAGCAGCGTGGGGGGAACTAATGAAAAACTGTTTTTT. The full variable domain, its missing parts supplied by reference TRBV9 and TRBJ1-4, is DSGVTQTPKHLITATGQRVTLRCSPRSGDLSVYWYQQSLDQGLQFLIQYYNGEERAKGNILERFSAQQFPDLHSELNLSSLELGDSALYFCASSVGGTNEKLFFGSGTQLSVL.

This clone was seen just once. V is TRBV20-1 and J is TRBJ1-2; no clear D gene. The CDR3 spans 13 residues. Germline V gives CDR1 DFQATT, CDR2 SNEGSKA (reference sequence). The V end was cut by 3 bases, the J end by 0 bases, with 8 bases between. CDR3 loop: CSASISANYGYTF. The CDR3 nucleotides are TGCAGTGCTAGTATCTCAGCTAACTATGGCTACACCTTC.

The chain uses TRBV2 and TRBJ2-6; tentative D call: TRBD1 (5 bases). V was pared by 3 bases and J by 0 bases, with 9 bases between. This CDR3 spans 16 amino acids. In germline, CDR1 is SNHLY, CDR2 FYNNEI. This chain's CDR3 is CASSETARSGANVLTF. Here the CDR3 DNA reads TGTGCCAGCAGTGAGACAGCTCGCTCTGGGGCCAACGTCCTGACTTTC.